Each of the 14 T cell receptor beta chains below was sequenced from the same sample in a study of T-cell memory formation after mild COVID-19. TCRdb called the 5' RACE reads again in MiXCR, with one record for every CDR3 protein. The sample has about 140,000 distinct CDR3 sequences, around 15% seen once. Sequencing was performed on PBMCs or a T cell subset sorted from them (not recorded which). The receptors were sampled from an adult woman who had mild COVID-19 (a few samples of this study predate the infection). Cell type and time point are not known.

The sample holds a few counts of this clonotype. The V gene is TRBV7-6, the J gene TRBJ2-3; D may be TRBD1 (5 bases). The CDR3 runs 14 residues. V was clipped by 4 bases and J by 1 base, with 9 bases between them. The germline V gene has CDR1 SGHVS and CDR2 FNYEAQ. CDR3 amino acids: CASSSDIRTDTQYF. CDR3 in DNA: TGTGCCAGCAGCTCGGACATTCGCACAGATACGCAGTATTTT.

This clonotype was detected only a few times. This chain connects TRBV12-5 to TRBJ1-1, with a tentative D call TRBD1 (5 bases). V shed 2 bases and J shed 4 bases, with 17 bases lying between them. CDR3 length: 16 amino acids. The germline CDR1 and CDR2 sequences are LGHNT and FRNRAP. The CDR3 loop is CASGLTPGRRSTEAFF. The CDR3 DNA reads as TGTGCTAGTGGTTTGACACCGGGGCGCCGGTCCACTGAAGCTTTCTTT.

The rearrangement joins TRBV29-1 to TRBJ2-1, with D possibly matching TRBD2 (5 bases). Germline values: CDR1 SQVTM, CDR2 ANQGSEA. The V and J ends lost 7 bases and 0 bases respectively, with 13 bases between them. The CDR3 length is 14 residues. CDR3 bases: TGCAGCGGTGCAGGTGGGAGCTCCTACAATGAGCAGTTCTTC. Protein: CSGAGGSSYNEQFF.

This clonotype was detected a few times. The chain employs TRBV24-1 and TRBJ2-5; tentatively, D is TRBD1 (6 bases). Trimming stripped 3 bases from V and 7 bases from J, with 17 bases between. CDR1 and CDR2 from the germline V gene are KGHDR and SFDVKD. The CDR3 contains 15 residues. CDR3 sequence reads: CATSDQLSGTRTQYF. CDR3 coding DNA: TGTGCCACCAGTGATCAGCTTTCAGGGACACGGACCCAGTACTTC.

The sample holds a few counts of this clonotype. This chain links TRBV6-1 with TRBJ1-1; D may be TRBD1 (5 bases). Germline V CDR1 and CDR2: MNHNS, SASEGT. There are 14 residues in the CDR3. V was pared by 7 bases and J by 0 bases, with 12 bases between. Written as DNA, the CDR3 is TGTGCCAGCACCCAGGGACTGATGAACACTGAAGCTTTCTTT. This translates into CASTQGLMNTEAFF.

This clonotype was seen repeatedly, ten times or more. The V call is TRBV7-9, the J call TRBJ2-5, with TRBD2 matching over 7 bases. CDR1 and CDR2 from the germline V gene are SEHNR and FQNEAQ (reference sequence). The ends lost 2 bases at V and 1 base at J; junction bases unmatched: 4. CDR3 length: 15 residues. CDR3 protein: CASSLMGGGQETQYF. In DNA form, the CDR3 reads TGTGCCAGCAGCTTAATGGGGGGGGGCCAAGAGACCCAGTACTTC. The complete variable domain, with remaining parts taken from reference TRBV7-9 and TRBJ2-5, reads DTGVSQNPRHKITKRGQNVTFRCDPISEHNRLYWYRQTLGQGPEFLTYFQNEAQLEKSRLLSDRFSAERPKGSFSTLEIQRTEQGDSAMYLCASSLMGGGQETQYFGPGTRLLVL.

CDR3 region: CASSAPPASGYQETQYF. The CDR3 coding sequence is TGTGCCAGCAGCGCCCCCCCGGCTAGCGGGTACCAAGAGACCCAGTACTTC. V usage is TRBV7-9 and J usage is TRBJ2-5, with TRBD2 matching over 8 bases. With 5 bases clipped from V and 0 bases from J, the junction kept 11 bases outside the gene matches. The CDR3 has 17 amino acids. Germline lookup yields CDR1 SEHNR and CDR2 FQNEAQ (reference sequence).

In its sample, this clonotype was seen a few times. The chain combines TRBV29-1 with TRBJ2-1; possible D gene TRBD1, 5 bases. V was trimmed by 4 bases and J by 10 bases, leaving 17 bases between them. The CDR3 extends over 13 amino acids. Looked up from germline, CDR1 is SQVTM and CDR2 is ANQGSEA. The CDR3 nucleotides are TGCAGCGTTGTCCCCCAGGGCCACATAGAGCAGTTCTTC. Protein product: CSVVPQGHIEQFF.

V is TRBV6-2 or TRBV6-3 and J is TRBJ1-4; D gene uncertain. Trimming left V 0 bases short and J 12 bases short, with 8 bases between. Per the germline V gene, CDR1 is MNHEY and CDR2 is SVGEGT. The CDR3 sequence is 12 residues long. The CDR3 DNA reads TGTGCCAGCAGTTACTCGAGGCTTGAACTGTTTTTT. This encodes CASSYSRLELFF.

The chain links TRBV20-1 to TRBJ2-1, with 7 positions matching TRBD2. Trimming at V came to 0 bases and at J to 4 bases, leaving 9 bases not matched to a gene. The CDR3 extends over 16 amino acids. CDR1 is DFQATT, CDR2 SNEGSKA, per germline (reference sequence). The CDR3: CSARDRSGTQYNEQFF. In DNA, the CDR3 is TGCAGTGCTAGAGATAGGAGCGGGACCCAATACAATGAGCAGTTCTTC.

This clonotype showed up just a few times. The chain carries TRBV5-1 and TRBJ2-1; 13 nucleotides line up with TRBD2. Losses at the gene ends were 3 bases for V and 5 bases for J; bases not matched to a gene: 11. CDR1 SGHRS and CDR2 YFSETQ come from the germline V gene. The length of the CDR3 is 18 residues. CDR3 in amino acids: CASSSGTSGMLGNNEQFF. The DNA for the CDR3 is TGCGCCAGCAGCTCCGGGACTAGCGGGATGCTGGGGAACAATGAGCAGTTCTTC.

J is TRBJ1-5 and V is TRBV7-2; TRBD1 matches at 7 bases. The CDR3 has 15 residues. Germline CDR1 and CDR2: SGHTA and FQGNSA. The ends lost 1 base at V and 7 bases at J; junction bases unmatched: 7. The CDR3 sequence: CASSLETGIGQPQHF. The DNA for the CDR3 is TGTGCCAGCAGCTTAGAGACAGGGATTGGCCAGCCCCAGCATTTT.

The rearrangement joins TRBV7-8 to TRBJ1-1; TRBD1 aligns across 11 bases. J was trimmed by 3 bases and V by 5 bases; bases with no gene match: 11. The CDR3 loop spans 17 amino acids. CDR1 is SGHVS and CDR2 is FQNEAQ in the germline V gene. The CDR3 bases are TGTGCCAGCAGCATTCCGGGACAGGGGGGCCGCGACACTGAAGCTTTCTTT. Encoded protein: CASSIPGQGGRDTEAFF. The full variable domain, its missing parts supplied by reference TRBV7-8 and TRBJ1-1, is GAGVSQSPRYKVAKRGQDVALRCDPISGHVSLFWYQQALGQGPEFLTYFQNEAQLDKSGLPSDRFFAERPEGSVSTLKIQRTQQEDSAVYLCASSIPGQGGRDTEAFFGQGTRLTVV.

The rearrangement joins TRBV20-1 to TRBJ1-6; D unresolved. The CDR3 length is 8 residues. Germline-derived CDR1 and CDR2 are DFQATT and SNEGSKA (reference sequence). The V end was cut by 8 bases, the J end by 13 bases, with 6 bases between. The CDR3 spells CSLSPLHF. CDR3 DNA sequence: TGCAGTTTATCTCCCCTCCACTTT.